The T cell receptor (beta chain) described here comes from a study of OX40 agonist ivuxolimab in advanced cancers. Background on the study: Every 2 weeks, patients got intravenous ivuxolimab at one of six dose levels (0.01-10 mg/kg).

Sequenced by immunoSEQ multiplex PCR; TCRdb stores in-frame clones only, minus some. The repertoire holds 150,000 to 190,000 clones, roughly 92% seen once, with about 0.31% in the top ten. This CDR3 has 13 residues. Trimming took 2 bases from V and 4 from J, leaving 7 bases between them. Germline CDR1 and CDR2: SGHTA and FQGNSA. The starting material was CD4+ or CD8+ T cells sorted from blood, obtained in a trial of the OX40 agonist ivuxolimab. This sequence joins TRBV7-2 and TRBJ2-3; D gene ambiguous. This sequence was found in an adult with an advanced solid tumor such as melanoma, head and neck, liver or kidney cancer. CDR3 region: CASSLSGPDTQYF. In nucleotides, the CDR3 is TGTGCCAGCAGCTTATCTGGGCCAGATACGCAGTATTTT.